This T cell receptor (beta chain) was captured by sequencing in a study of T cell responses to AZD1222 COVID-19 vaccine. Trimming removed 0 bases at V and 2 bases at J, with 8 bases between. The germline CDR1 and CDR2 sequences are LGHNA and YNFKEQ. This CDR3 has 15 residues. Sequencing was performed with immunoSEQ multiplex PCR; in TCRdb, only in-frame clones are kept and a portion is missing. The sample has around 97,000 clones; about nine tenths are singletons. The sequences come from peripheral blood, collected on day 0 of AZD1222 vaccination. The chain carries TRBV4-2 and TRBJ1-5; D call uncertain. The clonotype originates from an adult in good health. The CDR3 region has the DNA TGTGCCAGCAGCCAAGAGCGGGGAGGCAATCAGCCCCAGCATTTT. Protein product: CASSQERGGNQPQHF.